This T cell receptor beta chain was sequenced in a study of graft-versus-host responses after intestinal transplantation. The overall study: Transplants were multivisceral, liver-intestinal, or isolated intestinal. All recipients were given anti-thymocyte globulin induction, and tacrolimus and steroids were then administered for about three years.

V shed 3 bases and J shed 4 bases, with 12 bases lying between them. Germline V gene lookup returns CDR1 MNHEY and CDR2 SVGAGI. The CDR3 runs 15 residues. The table came from immunoSEQ multiplex PCR; TCRdb's copy has only in-frame clones and leaves some out. The sample has about 66,000 clones, less than 95% seen once; the top ten hold under 1.5%. Study results and caveats: Detected in recipient marrow were GvH clones, some of which were first observed in ileum or blood. Subjects displaying graft-donor T cell macrochimerism possessed elevated graft-versus-host to host-versus-graft clonal ratios inside allografts.

Regarding this clone: The antigen is not known.

The V and J genes are TRBV6-5 and TRBJ1-4, with D maybe TRBD1 (5 bases). The sample was unstimulated CD8+ T cells sorted from spleen or lymph node cells, taken before intestinal transplant. This TCR derives from a human donor who received an intestinal transplant. The CDR3 DNA reads TGTGCCAGCAGTTATATTGGGGCGATTAATGAAAAACTGTTTTTT. Translation gives CASSYIGAINEKLFF.